This T cell receptor beta chain stems from a study of OX40 agonist ivuxolimab in advanced cancers. Overall study context: Patients receiving dose escalation had hepatocellular carcinoma, melanoma, renal cell or head and neck cancer. The mean age was approximately 56 years, ranging from 23 to 79, with around four fifths of participants male. Study-wide results and limits: The study found that CD8+ T cells averaged more expanded clones than CD4+.

Germline V gives CDR1 LNHNV, CDR2 YYDKDF (reference sequence). Trimming took 3 bases from V and 6 from J; bases not matched to a gene: 8. This CDR3 region has 16 residues. As regards this clone: The antigen remains undetermined.

Sequencing used immunoSEQ multiplex PCR; TCRdb keeps in-frame clones, though not all of them. The sample lists approximately 60,000 clones; approximately 87% were seen once. The source of this sequence is an adult with an advanced solid tumor such as melanoma, head and neck, liver or kidney cancer. V is TRBV15 and J is TRBJ2-2, with 9 nucleotides matching TRBD2. Source: CD4+ or CD8+ T cells sorted from blood, taken in a trial of the OX40 agonist ivuxolimab. The CDR3 here is CATSRRGGLNSGELFF. The CDR3 DNA sequence: TGTGCCACCAGCAGGCGGGGGGGGCTTAACTCCGGGGAGCTGTTTTTT.